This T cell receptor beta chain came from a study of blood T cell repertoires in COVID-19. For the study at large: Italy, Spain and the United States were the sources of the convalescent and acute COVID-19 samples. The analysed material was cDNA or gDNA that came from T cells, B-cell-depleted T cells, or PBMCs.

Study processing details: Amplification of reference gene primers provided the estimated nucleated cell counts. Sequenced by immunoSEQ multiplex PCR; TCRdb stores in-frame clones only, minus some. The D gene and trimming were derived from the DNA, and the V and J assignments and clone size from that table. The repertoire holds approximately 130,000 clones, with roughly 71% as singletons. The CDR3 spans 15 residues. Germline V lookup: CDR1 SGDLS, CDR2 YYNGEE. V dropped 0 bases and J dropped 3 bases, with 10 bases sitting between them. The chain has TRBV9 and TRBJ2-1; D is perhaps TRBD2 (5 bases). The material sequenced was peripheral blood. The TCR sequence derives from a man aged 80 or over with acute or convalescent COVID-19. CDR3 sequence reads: CASSVAPRDYNEQFF. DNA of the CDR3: TGTGCCAGCAGCGTAGCTCCACGGGACTACAATGAGCAGTTCTTC.